This is a list of T cell receptor beta chains from one sample in a study of T cell responses to AZD1222 COVID-19 vaccine. Sequencing was performed with immunoSEQ multiplex PCR; in TCRdb, only in-frame clones are kept and a portion is missing. The sample includes 120,000 or so clones, around 85% of them seen just once. Source: peripheral blood, taken on day 0 of AZD1222 vaccination. The receptors come from an adult in good health. Each CDR3 is given with its conserved first and last residue. D genes are given only for firm matches. Where a row states a size, it is once, few, many or the class of an expanded clone; other rows omit it.

d_call,j_call,clone_size,v_call,cdr3_aa,cdr3_nt
TRBD1,TRBJ2-5,.,TRBV5-6,CASSASGTGQETQYF,TGTGCCAGCAGCGCTAGTGGGACAGGTCAAGAGACCCAGTACTTC
TRBD1,TRBJ2-7,.,TRBV11-3,CASSQGTEREQYF,TGTGCCAGCAGCCAGGGGACAGAGCGCGAGCAGTACTTC
.,TRBJ2-1,.,TRBV19,CASSISIYNEQFF,TGTGCCAGTAGTATATCTATTTACAATGAGCAGTTCTTC
.,TRBJ1-1,.,TRBV7-2,CASSLALSGTEAFF,TGTGCCAGCAGCTTAGCCCTTAGCGGCACTGAAGCTTTCTTT
.,TRBJ1-4,.,TRBV7-2,CASSRIPNRVEKLFF,TGTGCCAGCAGCAGAATCCCCAATCGTGTGGAAAAACTGTTTTTT
.,TRBJ2-5,.,TRBV7-9,CASSLGSAVQETQYF,TGTGCCAGCAGCTTAGGTTCGGCGGTTCAAGAGACCCAGTACTTC
TRBD1,TRBJ1-6,.,TRBV4-2,CASSQEDRVNSPLHF,TGTGCCAGCAGCCAAGAGGACAGGGTAAATTCACCCCTCCACTTT
TRBD1,TRBJ2-7,.,TRBV5-1,CASSPGGQGAYEQYF,TGCGCCAGCAGCCCCGGCGGACAGGGGGCTTACGAGCAGTACTTC
.,TRBJ2-3,.,TRBV7-2,CASSLEAPDTQYF,TGTGCCAGCAGCTTAGAAGCGCCAGATACGCAGTATTTT
TRBD1,TRBJ1-6,.,TRBV5-8,CASQLGTGGSPLHF,TGTGCCAGCCAACTTGGGACAGGGGGTTCACCCCTCCACTTT
.,TRBJ1-5,.,TRBV28,CASSPGQWQPQHF,TGTGCCAGCAGTCCCGGTCAGTGGCAGCCCCAGCATTTT
.,TRBJ1-4,few,TRBV12-5,CASGLTGEKLFF,TGTGCTAGTGGTTTAACCGGGGAAAAACTGTTTTTT
TRBD1,TRBJ2-7,.,TRBV7-2,CASSLAGQGGYEQYF,TGTGCCAGCAGCCTTGCGGGACAGGGAGGCTACGAGCAGTACTTC
.,TRBJ2-7,.,TRBV5-1,CASRETYEQYF,TGCGCCAGCAGGGAAACCTACGAGCAGTACTTC
.,TRBJ2-1,.,TRBV29-1,CSVAPDFSLYNEQFF,TGCAGCGTTGCTCCAGACTTTTCCTTGTACAATGAGCAGTTCTTC
.,TRBJ1-4,.,TRBV14,CASSQGRIATEKLFF,TGTGCCAGCAGCCAAGGCAGGATCGCTACTGAAAAACTGTTTTTT
.,TRBJ1-1,.,TRBV2,CASNYGGDTEAFF,TGTGCCAGCAATTATGGGGGGGACACTGAAGCTTTCTTT
TRBD1,TRBJ2-7,once,TRBV10-2,CARQGSYEQYF,TGCGCCAGACAGGGGTCCTACGAGCAGTACTTC
.,TRBJ2-7,.,TRBV7-8,CASSLGHPYEQYF,TGTGCCAGCAGCTTAGGGCACCCCTACGAGCAGTACTTC
.,TRBJ2-7,once,TRBV28,CASSLGGSRGYEQYF,TGTGCCAGCAGTTTAGGAGGGTCCAGGGGCTACGAGCAGTACTTC
.,TRBJ2-1,.,TRBV7-9,CASSLGDSRSYNEQFF,TGTGCCAGCAGCTTAGGGGATAGCAGGAGTTACAATGAGCAGTTCTTC
TRBD2,TRBJ2-1,once,TRBV4-3,CASSQDSGETSGPYNEQFF,TGCGCCAGCAGCCAAGATTCGGGGGAGACTAGCGGACCGTACAATGAGCAGTTCTTC
TRBD2,TRBJ2-7,few,TRBV7-2,CASSWGGKSYEQYF,TGTGCCAGCAGCTGGGGGGGAAAGTCCTACGAGCAGTACTTC
.,TRBJ1-1,few,TRBV5-1,CASSLGRVNTEAFF,TGCGCCAGCAGCTTGGGCAGGGTGAACACTGAAGCTTTCTTT
TRBD2,TRBJ2-2,few,TRBV4-2,CASSRTLGGEFTGELFF,TGTGCCAGCAGCCGTACCCTGGGGGGGGAATTCACCGGGGAGCTGTTTTTT
.,TRBJ2-1,.,TRBV7-9,CASSPTRSTTINEQFF,TGTGCCAGCAGCCCAACAAGATCCACCACCATAAATGAGCAGTTCTTC
.,TRBJ2-7,.,TRBV1,CTSPSRGAIYEQYF,TGCACCAGCCCCTCTCGCGGGGCCATTTACGAGCAGTACTTC
TRBD1,TRBJ1-2,.,TRBV5-1,CASSPGTGVPYGYTF,TGCGCCAGCAGCCCCGGGACAGGGGTCCCCTATGGCTACACCTTC
.,TRBJ1-1,.,TRBV10-1,CASSESPTETEAFF,TGCGCCAGCAGTGAGTCTCCGACTGAAACTGAAGCTTTCTTT
.,TRBJ2-7,once,TRBV28,CASHGVGPYEQYF,TGTGCCAGCCACGGGGTGGGCCCCTACGAGCAGTACTTC
.,TRBJ2-7,.,TRBV7-8,CASSLGGNYEQYF,TGTGCCAGCAGCTTAGGAGGGAACTACGAGCAGTACTTC
.,TRBJ1-6,.,TRBV28,CASSLVPNNSPLHF,TGTGCCAGCAGTTTGGTACCGAATAATTCACCCCTCCACTTT
.,TRBJ2-1,.,TRBV27,CASSLSGTEQFF,TGTGCCAGCAGTTTATCCGGGACAGAGCAGTTCTTC
TRBD1,TRBJ1-4,.,TRBV15,CATSRVWTGAMTNEKLFF,TGTGCCACCAGCAGAGTGTGGACAGGGGCCATGACTAATGAAAAACTGTTTTTT
.,TRBJ1-1,.,TRBV6-2/TRBV6-3,CASSPGAMNTEAFF,TGTGCCAGCAGCCCGGGAGCTATGAACACTGAAGCTTTCTTT
.,TRBJ1-2,once,TRBV28,CASSLATGHYGYTF,TGTGCCAGCAGCCTAGCCACGGGGCACTATGGCTACACCTTC
TRBD2,TRBJ2-1,.,TRBV25-1,CASSESTVAGNEQFF,TGTGCCAGCAGTGAATCAACGGTAGCGGGCAATGAGCAGTTCTTC
TRBD2,TRBJ2-5,.,TRBV19,CASRRGGLEETQYF,TGTGCCAGTCGGCGGGGGGGCCTAGAAGAGACCCAGTACTTC
.,TRBJ2-7,.,TRBV29-1,CSVGWREQYF,TGCAGCGTTGGATGGCGTGAGCAGTACTTC
TRBD2,TRBJ2-2,.,TRBV27,CASSIPTSGGLTGELFF,TGTGCCAGCAGCATCCCGACTAGCGGGGGCCTAACCGGGGAGCTGTTTTTT
TRBD2,TRBJ2-7,.,TRBV7-2,CASSLEPNLAGASYEQYF,TGTGCCAGCAGCCTAGAGCCAAACCTAGCGGGGGCAAGCTACGAGCAGTACTTC
.,TRBJ2-2,once,TRBV2,CASSESRTDTGELFF,TGTGCCAGCAGTGAGTCCAGGACGGACACCGGGGAGCTGTTTTTT
.,TRBJ1-2,.,TRBV28,CASIAGRGGYTF,TGTGCCAGCATCGCGGGCCGCGGAGGCTACACCTTC
TRBD2,TRBJ2-1,.,TRBV28,CASRSPAGLRINNEQFF,TGTGCCAGCAGATCCCCGGCGGGACTACGTATCAACAATGAGCAGTTCTTC
TRBD1,TRBJ1-2,.,TRBV6-2/TRBV6-3,CASSSLRDRVGYTF,TGTGCCAGCAGTTCCCTCCGGGACAGGGTTGGCTACACCTTC
.,TRBJ2-1,once,TRBV3-1/TRBV3-2,CASSQVSGVSNEQFF,TGTGCCAGCAGCCAAGTTTCCGGGGTAAGCAATGAGCAGTTCTTC
.,TRBJ2-5,once,TRBV5-1,CASSLGGGIQETQYF,TGCGCCAGCAGCTTGGGTGGGGGGATTCAAGAGACCCAGTACTTC
.,TRBJ2-7,.,TRBV7-8,CASRAGRGFPVVSYF,TGTGCCAGCAGAGCAGGCAGAGGGTTTCCCGTCGTCTCGTACTTC
.,TRBJ2-1,.,TRBV4-2,CASSQDRRQAGNDNEQFF,TGTGCCAGCAGCCAAGATCGACGTCAGGCAGGGAACGACAATGAGCAGTTCTTC
.,TRBJ2-7,.,TRBV7-8,CASSPSYRDEQYF,TGTGCCAGCAGCCCATCCTACAGGGACGAGCAGTACTTC
.,TRBJ1-2,.,TRBV6-5,CASSRQGGATYGYTF,TGTGCCAGCAGTAGGCAGGGAGGGGCTACTTATGGCTACACCTTC
TRBD1,TRBJ2-3,.,TRBV27,CASHRTGNKYTQYF,TGTGCCAGCCATCGGACAGGGAACAAGTATACGCAGTATTTT
TRBD1,TRBJ1-5,.,TRBV28,CATSLPGQGVQPQHF,TGTGCCACTAGCCTACCGGGACAGGGCGTACAGCCCCAGCATTTT
.,TRBJ1-1,.,TRBV9,CASSSYANTEAFF,TGTGCCAGCAGTTCTTACGCGAACACTGAAGCTTTCTTT
TRBD1,TRBJ2-2,.,TRBV3-1/TRBV3-2,CASSLGSRTGRMNTGELFF,TGTGCCAGCAGCCTGGGGAGTAGGACAGGCCGTATGAACACCGGGGAGCTGTTTTTT
.,TRBJ2-7,.,TRBV7-8,CASSFPPGTYEQYF,TGTGCCAGCAGCTTTCCCCCAGGTACCTACGAGCAGTACTTC
.,TRBJ2-1,.,TRBV28,CASSPGRTYNEQFF,TGTGCCAGCAGTCCAGGACGAACCTACAATGAGCAGTTCTTC
.,TRBJ1-1,.,TRBV5-6,CASSLGNEAFF,TGTGCCAGCAGCTTAGGCAATGAAGCTTTCTTT
.,TRBJ1-1,once,TRBV30,CAWSQGTNTEAFF,TGTGCCTGGAGTCAGGGGACGAACACTGAAGCTTTCTTT